These 27 T cell receptor beta chains were sequenced from one sample in a study of T-cell reconstitution after alpha-beta-depleted transplantation in children. Preparation of the TCRbeta library was carried out with unique molecular identifiers. TCRdb used MiXCR to reprocess the PCR reads, holding one entry per CDR3 protein. The sample contains more than 60,000 distinct CDR3 sequences, about 7% of which appear only once. Sequencing used PBMCs from the stem cell graft donor, obtained from the stem cell graft. The receptors were gathered from a human donor who donated a stem cell graft to a child with acute lymphoblastic leukemia.

V is TRBV24-1 and J is TRBJ1-5; tentative D call: TRBD1 (6 bases). Germline CDR1 and CDR2: KGHDR and SFDVKD. The germline V and J ends were trimmed by 5 bases and 1 base, with 14 bases remaining between them. This CDR3 region has 16 residues. Here the CDR3 reads CATSGATGKSNQPQHF. DNA for the CDR3: TGTGCCACCAGTGGGGCAACAGGGAAAAGCAATCAGCCCCAGCATTTT.

The sample holds a few counts of this clonotype. V usage is TRBV19 and J usage is TRBJ1-6, with D hard to call. Germline values: CDR1 LNHDA, CDR2 SQIVND (reference sequence). Trimming took off 3 bases at V and 7 bases at J, with 13 bases between the two ends. The CDR3 spans 15 residues. The CDR3 here is CASSIIVRENSPLHF. The CDR3 DNA is TGTGCCAGTAGTATCATCGTCCGGGAAAATTCACCCCTCCACTTT.

For the CDR3, the DNA is TGTGCCAGCAAACCAGGCATCGGACTGAACACTGAAGCTTTCTTT. This translates into CASKPGIGLNTEAFF. This chain links TRBV6-1 with TRBJ1-1; no definite D call. The CDR3 spans 15 residues. Germline assignment: CDR1 MNHNS and CDR2 SASEGT. The germline V and J ends were trimmed by 7 bases and 0 bases, with 15 bases remaining between them.

This clonotype was seen many times. V usage is TRBV7-2 and J usage is TRBJ2-6; D uncertain. From germline, CDR1 is SGHTA and CDR2 FQGNSA. The CDR3 is made up of 15 amino acids. Trimming cost V 2 bases and J 2 bases, with 7 bases left between them. CDR3 nucleotides: TGTGCCAGCAGCTTATCTGGGGCTGGGGCCAACGTCCTGACTTTC. Translated: CASSLSGAGANVLTF. Combining the CDR3 with reference TRBV7-2 and TRBJ2-6 gives the whole variable domain GAGVSQSPSNKVTEKGKDVELRCDPISGHTALYWYRQSLGQGLEFLIYFQGNSAPDKSGLPSDRFSAERTGGSVSTLTIQRTQQEDSAVYLCASSLSGAGANVLTFGAGSRLTVL.

This clonotype has a count of ten or more. The chain recombines TRBV5-6 with TRBJ2-7; D is possibly TRBD2 (5 bases). CDR1 and CDR2 (germline): SGHDT, YYEEEE. The CDR3 spans 13 residues. With 2 bases removed from V and 6 bases from J, the gap between germline ends came to 12 bases. The CDR3 DNA reads TGTGCCAGCAGCTTAGTTGGGAGTGCCGAGCAGTACTTC. It specifies CASSLVGSAEQYF.

This clonotype was picked up many times. This chain links TRBV9 with TRBJ1-1; TRBD1 might be the D (6 bases). Germline V gives CDR1 SGDLS, CDR2 YYNGEE. This CDR3 region has 16 residues. Deletions cut 4 bases from V and 0 bases from J, with 16 bases between. In DNA form, the CDR3 reads TGTGCCAGCAGCCTACCCTCGGACAGCATGAACACTGAAGCTTTCTTT. It encodes CASSLPSDSMNTEAFF. Full variable domain (missing parts from reference TRBV9 and TRBJ1-1): DSGVTQTPKHLITATGQRVTLRCSPRSGDLSVYWYQQSLDQGLQFLIQYYNGEERAKGNILERFSAQQFPDLHSELNLSSLELGDSALYFCASSLPSDSMNTEAFFGQGTRLTVV.

There are many counts of this clonotype. The chain combines TRBV29-1 with TRBJ2-7; possibly TRBD1 for D (6 bases). This CDR3 comprises 13 residues. Germline V CDR1 and CDR2: SQVTM, ANQGSEA. The germline V and J ends were trimmed by 4 bases and 4 bases, with 14 bases remaining between them. Here the CDR3 reads CSVGTVSDYEQYF. Written as DNA, the CDR3 is TGCAGCGTTGGGACAGTCAGTGATTACGAGCAGTACTTC.

There are many counts of this clonotype. V usage is TRBV9 and J usage is TRBJ2-5; 11 nucleotides match TRBD2. V trimming: 0 bases; J trimming: 5 bases; junction bases outside the gene matches: 9. The CDR3 is 17 residues long. Looked up from germline, CDR1 is SGDLS and CDR2 is YYNGEE. Here the CDR3 reads CASSVGVSGGAGETQYF. CDR3 coding DNA: TGTGCCAGCAGCGTAGGGGTTAGCGGGGGGGCCGGGGAGACCCAGTACTTC.

This clonotype was observed at least ten times. The V gene is TRBV5-5, the J gene TRBJ1-2, with D uncertain. Trimming removed 3 bases from V and 8 bases from J, with 11 bases in between. The CDR3 spans 12 residues. The germline gives CDR1 SGHKS, CDR2 YYEKEE (reference sequence). The CDR3 loop reads CASSSRPDGYTF. As DNA, the CDR3 is TGTGCCAGCAGCTCTCGCCCTGACGGCTACACCTTC.

The chain uses TRBV7-8 and TRBJ2-3, with a tentative D call TRBD1 (5 bases). The CDR3 is made up of 16 amino acids. Germline values: CDR1 SGHVS, CDR2 FQNEAQ. With 4 bases removed from V and 1 base from J, the gap between germline ends came to 15 bases. The CDR3 nucleotides are TGTGCCAGCAGCTCGATCGACACAGGACGCACAGATACGCAGTATTTT. Protein product: CASSSIDTGRTDTQYF.

Only a few counts were recorded for this clonotype. This chain links TRBV5-1 with TRBJ2-1; D possibly uses TRBD1 or TRBD2 (5 bases each). This CDR3 is built from 14 residues. Per germline, CDR1 SGHRS and CDR2 YFSETQ. Trimming cost V 4 bases and J 6 bases, with 14 bases left between them. The chain's CDR3 is CASSTGGGGNEQFF. The CDR3, as DNA: TGCGCCAGCAGCACCGGTGGGGGTGGCAATGAGCAGTTCTTC.

V and J are TRBV29-1 and TRBJ1-5; possible D gene TRBD1, 6 bases. CDR1 SQVTM and CDR2 ANQGSEA come from the germline V gene. The CDR3 runs 14 residues. Between the trimmed V and J ends, which lost 0 bases and 10 bases, there was a span of 16 bases. DNA of the CDR3: TGCAGCGTTGAAGAGGGGGCGGGTAATGGACCCCAGCATTTT. Translated, it gives CSVEEGAGNGPQHF.

Many counts were recorded for this clonotype. The chain carries TRBV7-2 and TRBJ2-7; no definite D call. CDR3 length equals 13 residues. V was clipped by 2 bases and J by 0 bases, with 5 bases between them. Germline CDR1 reads SGHTA; CDR2 reads FQGNSA. CDR3: CASSLTDSYEQYF. CDR3 DNA sequence: TGTGCCAGCAGCTTAACGGACTCCTACGAGCAGTACTTC.

This clonotype was seen repeatedly, ten times or more. The rearrangement links TRBV10-3 to TRBJ2-1; no clear D. This CDR3 contains 15 residues. In germline, CDR1 is ENHRY, CDR2 SYGVKD. The ends were cut back, 2 bases at V and 4 bases at J, with 12 bases in the middle. The CDR3 here is CAISEANGRYNEQFF. DNA for the CDR3: TGTGCCATCAGTGAGGCAAACGGGCGGTACAATGAGCAGTTCTTC.

This clonotype appeared many times. The junction does not match germline at one end; this may be a read error. This chain's CDR3 is CASSLAGGPYNEQFF. CDR3 DNA: TGTGCCAGCAGCCTAGCGGGGGGTCCCTACAATGAGCAGTTCTTC. The chain employs TRBV7-2 and TRBJ2-1, with 11 bases identical to TRBD2. The germline CDR1 and CDR2 sequences are SGHTA and FQGNSA. This CDR3 contains 15 residues.

The genes are TRBV28 and TRBJ1-5; 8 positions agree with TRBD1. The V gene end was trimmed by 6 bases and the J gene end by 1 base; junction bases not matched to a gene: 5. CDR3 length: 15 residues. Germline lookup yields CDR1 MDHEN and CDR2 SYDVKM. The CDR3 reads CASRRQGSSNQPQHF. The CDR3 DNA reads as TGTGCCAGCAGGCGACAGGGGAGCAGCAATCAGCCCCAGCATTTT.

This clonotype was recorded at least ten times. The gene calls are TRBV11-2 and TRBJ2-5; 9 bases are shared with TRBD2. Germline V gene sequence: CDR1 SGHAT, CDR2 FQNNGV. Trimming removed 5 bases from V and 4 bases from J; junction bases left unmatched: 11. The CDR3 spans 16 residues. In DNA, the CDR3 is TGTGCCAGCAGCCTACGCCAGCGGGAGGAGGGAGAGACCCAGTACTTC. Its protein product is CASSLRQREEGETQYF.

The V call is TRBV7-2, the J call TRBJ2-6, with D hard to call. This CDR3 comprises 15 residues. The V and J ends lost 2 bases and 4 bases respectively, with 9 bases between them. The germline V gene encodes CDR1 SGHTA and CDR2 FQGNSA. The CDR3 loop reads CASSLRASGANVLTF. The CDR3 DNA reads as TGTGCCAGCAGCTTACGGGCTTCCGGGGCCAACGTCCTGACTTTC.

V and J are TRBV25-1 and TRBJ2-2; 11 nucleotides align to TRBD2. Germline CDR1 reads MGHDK; CDR2 reads SYGVNS. After removal of 1 base from V and 1 base from J, the junction contained 2 bases not matched to a gene. The CDR3 consists of 17 residues. The CDR3 sequence is CASSELGTSGNTGELFF. CDR3 DNA sequence: TGTGCCAGCAGTGAATTGGGGACTAGCGGGAACACCGGGGAGCTGTTTTTT.

This clonotype has ten or more counts. This chain joins TRBV5-1 and TRBJ1-1; D uncertain. This CDR3 has 13 amino acids. Between the trimmed V and J ends, which lost 0 bases and 4 bases, there was a span of 7 bases. Germline-derived CDR1 and CDR2 are SGHRS and YFSETQ. As DNA, the CDR3 is TGCGCCAGCAGCTTGGGCGACCGCACTGAAGCTTTCTTT. This sequence encodes CASSLGDRTEAFF.

This clonotype was recorded at least ten times. The chain has TRBV6-1 and TRBJ2-7; D is perhaps TRBD2 (5 bases). Trimming left V 0 bases short and J 6 bases short, with 12 bases between. CDR3 length equals 14 residues. Germline V gene data show CDR1 as MNHNS and CDR2 as SASEGT. The CDR3 nucleotides read TGTGCCAGCAGTGAAGCGTTGGACTTCTCCGAGCAGTACTTC. It is translated as CASSEALDFSEQYF.

This clonotype was detected many times. CDR3 coding DNA: TGCAGCGTTGTCGTAGGGGATAATGGCTACACCTTC. Its translation is CSVVVGDNGYTF. The V and J genes are TRBV29-1 and TRBJ1-2, with D possibly TRBD1 on 5 matching bases. This CDR3 is built from 12 residues. V shed 4 bases and J shed 6 bases, with 12 bases lying between them. CDR1 is SQVTM and CDR2 is ANQGSEA in the germline V gene.

This clonotype was seen a few times. The chain employs TRBV7-2 and TRBJ1-1; tentatively, D is TRBD1 (6 bases). Looked up from germline, CDR1 is SGHTA and CDR2 is FQGNSA. The CDR3 length is 15 residues. Trimming left V 2 bases short and J 1 base short, with 11 bases between. The CDR3 is CASSLSPGENTEAFF. The CDR3, as DNA: TGTGCCAGCAGCTTATCCCCAGGGGAGAACACTGAAGCTTTCTTT.

This clonotype has ten or more counts. V is TRBV7-2 and J is TRBJ1-5; TRBD1 matches 7 bases. Germline values: CDR1 SGHTA, CDR2 FQGNSA. V lost 5 bases and J lost 7; bases outside the gene matches: 5. The CDR3 runs 13 residues. CDR3 protein: CASSTDRDQPQHF. CDR3 sequence (DNA): TGTGCCAGCAGCACCGACAGGGACCAGCCCCAGCATTTT. The full variable domain, completed using reference TRBV7-2 and TRBJ1-5, is GAGVSQSPSNKVTEKGKDVELRCDPISGHTALYWYRQSLGQGLEFLIYFQGNSAPDKSGLPSDRFSAERTGGSVSTLTIQRTQQEDSAVYLCASSTDRDQPQHFGDGTRLSIL.

The V call is TRBV4-2, the J call TRBJ2-4; possible D gene TRBD2, 6 bases. V lost 8 bases and J 3 bases, leaving 20 bases between the germline ends. This CDR3 has 16 amino acids. Germline CDR1 is LGHNA and CDR2 is YNFKEQ. CDR3 nucleotide sequence: TGTGCCAGCGGCCTGGCGGAGGGGCGCGACAAAAACATTCAGTACTTC. Translating it yields CASGLAEGRDKNIQYF.

This clonotype has at least ten counts. Here the CDR3 reads CASSSRTGPSTDTQYF. In nucleotides, the CDR3 is TGTGCCAGCAGTTCGAGGACAGGGCCAAGCACAGATACGCAGTATTTT. The chain is built from TRBV28 and TRBJ2-3; 8 bases line up with TRBD1. Germline V gene lookup returns CDR1 MDHEN and CDR2 SYDVKM. V shed 4 bases, J shed 0 bases, and the junction held 6 bases outside the gene matches. CDR3 length: 16 amino acids.

This clonotype was recorded a few times. This chain uses TRBV5-4 with TRBJ1-1, with D possibly matching TRBD1 (6 bases). V shed 1 base and J shed 6 bases, with 10 bases lying between them. The germline V gene has CDR1 SGHNT and CDR2 YYREEE (reference sequence). The CDR3 contains 13 residues. The CDR3 DNA reads TGTGCCAGCAGCTTGAGGGGGGACTCTGAAGCTTTCTTT. Residues: CASSLRGDSEAFF.